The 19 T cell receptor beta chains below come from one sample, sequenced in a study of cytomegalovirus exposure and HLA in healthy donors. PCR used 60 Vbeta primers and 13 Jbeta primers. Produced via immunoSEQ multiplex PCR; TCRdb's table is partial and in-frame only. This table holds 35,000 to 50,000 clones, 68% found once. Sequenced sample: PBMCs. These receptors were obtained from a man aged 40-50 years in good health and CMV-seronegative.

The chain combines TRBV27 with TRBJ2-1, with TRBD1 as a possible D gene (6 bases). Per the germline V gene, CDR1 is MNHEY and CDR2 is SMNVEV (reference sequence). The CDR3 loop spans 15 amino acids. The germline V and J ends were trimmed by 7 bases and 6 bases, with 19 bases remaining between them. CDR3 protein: CASTRDNLALNEQFF. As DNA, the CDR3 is TGTGCCAGCACCCGGGACAATTTGGCCCTCAATGAGCAGTTCTTC.

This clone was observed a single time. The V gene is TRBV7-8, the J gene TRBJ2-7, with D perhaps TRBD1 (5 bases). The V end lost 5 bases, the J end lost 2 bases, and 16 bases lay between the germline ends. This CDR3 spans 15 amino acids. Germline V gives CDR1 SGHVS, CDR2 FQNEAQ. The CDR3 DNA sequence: TGTGCCAGCAGCAAGAGTGCTGAGACAGCCTACGAGCAGTACTTC. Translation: CASSKSAETAYEQYF.

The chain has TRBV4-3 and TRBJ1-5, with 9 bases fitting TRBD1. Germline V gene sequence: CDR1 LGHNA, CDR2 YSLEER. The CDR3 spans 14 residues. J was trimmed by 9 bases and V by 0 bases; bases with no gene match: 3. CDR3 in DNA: TGCGCCAGCAGCCAAGAGACAGGGGGACGGCCCCAGCATTTT. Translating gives CASSQETGGRPQHF.

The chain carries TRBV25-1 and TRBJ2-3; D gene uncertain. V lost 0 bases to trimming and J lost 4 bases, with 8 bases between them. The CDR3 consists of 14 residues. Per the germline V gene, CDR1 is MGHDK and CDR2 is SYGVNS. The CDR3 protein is CASSEYLGADTQYF. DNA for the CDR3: TGTGCCAGCAGTGAATATTTAGGAGCAGATACGCAGTATTTT.

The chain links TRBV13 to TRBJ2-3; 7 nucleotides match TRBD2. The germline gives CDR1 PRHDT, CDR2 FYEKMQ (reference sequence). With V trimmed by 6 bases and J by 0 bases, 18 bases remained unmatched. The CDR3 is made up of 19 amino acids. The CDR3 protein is CASRGAGPLAASSTDTQYF. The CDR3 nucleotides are TGTGCCAGCAGGGGAGCGGGACCTTTAGCCGCTTCTAGCACAGATACGCAGTATTTT.

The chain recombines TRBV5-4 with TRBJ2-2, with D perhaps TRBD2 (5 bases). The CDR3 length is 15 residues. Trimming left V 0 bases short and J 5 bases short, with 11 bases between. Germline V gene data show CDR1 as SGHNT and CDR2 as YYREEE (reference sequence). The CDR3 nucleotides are TGTGCCAGCAGCTTGGAGAGGGCCAGAACCGGGGAGCTGTTTTTT. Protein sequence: CASSLERARTGELFF.

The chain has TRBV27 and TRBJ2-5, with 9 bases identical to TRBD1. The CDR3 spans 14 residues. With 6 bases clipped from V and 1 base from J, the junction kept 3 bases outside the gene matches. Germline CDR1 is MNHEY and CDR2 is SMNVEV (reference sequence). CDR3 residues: CASRQDRGQETQYF. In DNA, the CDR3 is TGTGCCAGCAGGCAGGACAGGGGCCAAGAGACCCAGTACTTC.

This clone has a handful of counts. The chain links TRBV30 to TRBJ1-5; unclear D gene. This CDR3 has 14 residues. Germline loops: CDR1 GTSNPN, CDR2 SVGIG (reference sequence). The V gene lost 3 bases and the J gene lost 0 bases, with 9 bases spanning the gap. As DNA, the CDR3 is TGTGCCTGGAGCGGCGGAATTAGCAATCAGCCCCAGCATTTT. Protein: CAWSGGISNQPQHF.

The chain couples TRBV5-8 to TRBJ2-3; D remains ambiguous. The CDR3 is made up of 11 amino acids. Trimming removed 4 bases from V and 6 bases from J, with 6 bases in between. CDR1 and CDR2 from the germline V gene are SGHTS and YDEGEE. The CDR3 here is CASSPSDTQYF. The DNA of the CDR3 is TGTGCCAGCAGCCCTTCTGATACGCAGTATTTT.

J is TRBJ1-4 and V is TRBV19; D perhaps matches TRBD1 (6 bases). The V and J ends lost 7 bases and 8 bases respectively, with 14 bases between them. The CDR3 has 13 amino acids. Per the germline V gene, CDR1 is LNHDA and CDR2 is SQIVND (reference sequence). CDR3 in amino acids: CASNQGRGEKLFF. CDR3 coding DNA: TGTGCCAGTAACCAGGGGAGAGGGGAAAAACTGTTTTTT.

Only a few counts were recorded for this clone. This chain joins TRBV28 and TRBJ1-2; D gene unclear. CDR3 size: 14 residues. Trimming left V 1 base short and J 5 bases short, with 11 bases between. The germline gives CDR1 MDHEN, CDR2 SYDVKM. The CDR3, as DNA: TGTGCCAGCAGTTTATTGGTTCGGGGATATGGCTACACCTTC. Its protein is CASSLLVRGYGYTF.

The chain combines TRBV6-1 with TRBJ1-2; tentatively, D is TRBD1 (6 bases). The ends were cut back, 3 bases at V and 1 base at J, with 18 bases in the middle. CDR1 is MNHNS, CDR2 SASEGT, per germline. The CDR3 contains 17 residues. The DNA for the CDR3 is TGTGCCAGCAGTGATGTTGGACAGAACTACATTAACTATGGCTACACCTTC. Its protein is CASSDVGQNYINYGYTF.

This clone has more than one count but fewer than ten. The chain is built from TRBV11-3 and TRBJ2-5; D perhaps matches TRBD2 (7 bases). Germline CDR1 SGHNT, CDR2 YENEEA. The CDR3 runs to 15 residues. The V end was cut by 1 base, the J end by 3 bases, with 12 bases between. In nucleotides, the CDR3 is TGTGCCAGCAGCTTAGGTGGCGGGGGCAAAGAGACCCAGTACTTC. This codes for CASSLGGGGKETQYF.

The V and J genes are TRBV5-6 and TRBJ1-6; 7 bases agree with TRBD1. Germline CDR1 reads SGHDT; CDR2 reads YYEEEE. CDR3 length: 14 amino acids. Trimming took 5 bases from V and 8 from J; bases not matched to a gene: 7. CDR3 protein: CASSSDRDDSPLHF. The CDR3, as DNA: TGTGCCAGCAGTTCCGACAGGGATGATTCACCCCTCCACTTT. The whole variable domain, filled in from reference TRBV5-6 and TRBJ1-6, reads DAGVTQSPTHLIKTRGQQVTLRCSPKSGHDTVSWYQQALGQGPQFIFQYYEEEERQRGNFPDRFSGHQFPNYSSELNVNALLLGDSALYLCASSSDRDDSPLHFGNGTRLTVT.

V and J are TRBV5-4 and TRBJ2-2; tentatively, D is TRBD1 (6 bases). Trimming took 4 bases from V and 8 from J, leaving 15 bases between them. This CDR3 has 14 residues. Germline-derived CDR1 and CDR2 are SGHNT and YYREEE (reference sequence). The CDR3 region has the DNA TGTGCCAGCAGCCCCAATTACAGGGCTGGGGAGCTGTTTTTT. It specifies CASSPNYRAGELFF.

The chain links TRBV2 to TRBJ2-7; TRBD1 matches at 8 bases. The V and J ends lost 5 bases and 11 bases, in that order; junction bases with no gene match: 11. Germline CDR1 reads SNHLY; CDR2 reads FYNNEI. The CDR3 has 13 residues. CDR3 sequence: CASSFLTGGEEYF. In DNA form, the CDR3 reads TGTGCCAGCAGTTTTCTCACAGGGGGTGAGGAGTACTTC. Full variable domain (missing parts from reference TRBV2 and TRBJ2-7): EPEVTQTPSHQVTQMGQEVILRCVPISNHLYFYWYRQILGQKVEFLVSFYNNEISEKSEIFDDQFSVERPDGSNFTLKIRSTKLEDSAMYFCASSFLTGGEEYFGPGTRLTVT.

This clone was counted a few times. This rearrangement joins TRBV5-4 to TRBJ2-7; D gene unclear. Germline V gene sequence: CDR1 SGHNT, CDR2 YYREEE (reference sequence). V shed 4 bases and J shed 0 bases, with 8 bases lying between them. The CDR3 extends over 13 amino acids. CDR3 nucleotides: TGTGCCAGCAGCGGCGGAATCTCCTACGAGCAGTACTTC. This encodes CASSGGISYEQYF.

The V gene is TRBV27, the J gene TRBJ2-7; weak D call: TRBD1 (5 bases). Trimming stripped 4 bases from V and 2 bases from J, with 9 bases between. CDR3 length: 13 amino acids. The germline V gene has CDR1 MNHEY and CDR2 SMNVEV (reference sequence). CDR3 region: CASSSGAAYEQYF. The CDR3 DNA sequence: TGTGCCAGCAGTTCTGGGGCCGCCTACGAGCAGTACTTC.

The CDR3 sequence: CASSDLIRRLQRHYGYTF. CDR3 nucleotides: TGTGCCAGCAGTGACCTTATTAGAAGACTACAGAGGCACTATGGCTACACCTTC. The chain has TRBV6-1 and TRBJ1-2; the D is unclear. Germline CDR1 is MNHNS and CDR2 is SASEGT. The germline V and J ends were trimmed by 3 bases and 3 bases, with 23 bases remaining between them. This CDR3 contains 18 residues.